These 6 T cell receptor beta chains came from one sample sequenced in a study of T cell responses to AZD1222 COVID-19 vaccine (dated by TCRdb to about 2021). The method behind the library was the immunoSEQ multiplex PCR assay. The immuneACCESS repertoire file appears here via TCRdb, limited to in-frame rearrangements. These files lack a portion of the clones; in checked studies, under half of the deficit traces to unresolved V genes, and the cause of the others is not known. The sample yields about 120,000 clones; roughly nine tenths were counted once. The ten top clones hold 6.9% of the sample. This specimen's time point label, per the study, means: baseline before first vaccination. The sequenced sample was peripheral blood, obtained on day 0 of AZD1222 vaccination. The receptors were sampled from an adult in good health.

The V and J genes are TRBV7-9 and TRBJ2-7; D may be TRBD1 (6 bases). Germline V gives CDR1 SEHNR, CDR2 FQNEAQ (reference sequence). The length of the CDR3 is 13 residues. V lost 9 bases, J lost 0 bases, and 12 bases lay in between. The CDR3 region has the DNA TGTGCCAGTCAAAGGGACATCTCCTACGAGCAGTACTTC. This gives the protein CASQRDISYEQYF.

The chain uses TRBV19 and TRBJ1-3; D uncertain. The V gene's germline CDR1 is LNHDA and CDR2 SQIVND (reference sequence). V lost 5 bases and J lost 0, with 11 bases in between. This CDR3 spans 15 amino acids. CDR3 amino acids: CASSVLRSSGNTIYF. CDR3 bases: TGTGCCAGTAGTGTGTTGCGGAGCTCTGGAAACACCATATATTTT.

CDR3 in DNA: TGTGCCAGTGGGACGGCGAGCTCCTACGAGCAGTACTTC. It specifies CASGTASSYEQYF. This chain connects TRBV27 to TRBJ2-7, with D possibly being TRBD1 or TRBD2 (5 bases each). This CDR3 is built from 13 residues. The ends were cut back, 9 bases at V and 0 bases at J, with 12 bases in the middle. Germline CDR1 is MNHEY and CDR2 is SMNVEV (reference sequence).

This clone turned up a few times. The V gene is TRBV10-3, the J gene TRBJ2-6, with no clear D. The CDR3 length is 15 residues. V was clipped by 0 bases and J by 0 bases, with 3 bases between them. From germline, CDR1 is ENHRY and CDR2 SYGVKD. The CDR3 protein is CAISESSSGANVLTF. The CDR3 nucleotides are TGTGCCATCAGTGAGTCCAGCTCTGGGGCCAACGTCCTGACTTTC.

J is TRBJ2-5 and V is TRBV5-1, with D unresolved. This CDR3 spans 13 amino acids. V lost 4 bases and J 1 base, leaving 8 bases between the germline ends. Germline-derived CDR1 and CDR2 are SGHRS and YFSETQ. CDR3 coding DNA: TGCGCCAGCAGCCTCTTGCGCCAAGAGACCCAGTACTTC. Its protein product is CASSLLRQETQYF.

V usage is TRBV6-1 and J usage is TRBJ2-3; 7 bases fit TRBD1. Germline V gene sequence: CDR1 MNHNS, CDR2 SASEGT. This CDR3 has 16 amino acids. V trimming: 4 bases; J trimming: 3 bases; junction bases outside the gene matches: 10. The chain's CDR3 is CASSVGTDTSTDTQYF. The CDR3 DNA reads TGTGCCAGCAGTGTGGGGACAGATACCTCGACAGATACGCAGTATTTT.